The clone carrying this TCR beta chain was detected a few times. Antigen specificity is unknown. cDNA reverse transcribed from extracted RNA served as the sequencing template. Clones were read by immunoSEQ multiplex PCR, and TCRdb kept only the in-frame ones, dropping some. This sample has 140,000 or so clones, with less than 65% found just once. The CDR3 length is 15 residues. Germline V gene data show CDR1 as MNHEY and CDR2 as SVGAGI. Trimming left V 7 bases short and J 4 bases short, with 18 bases between. This record comes from a study of CD8+ T cells in alopecia areata. Study-level findings and limits: Researchers report lesional scalp, most notably alopecia totalis/universalis, outstripped normal scalp in clonality.

This clonotype was sampled from a human donor in good health. The chain combines TRBV6-5 with TRBJ2-3; D might be TRBD1 (6 bases). The material sequenced was CD8+ T cells sorted from blood. The CDR3 region has the DNA TGTGCCAGCACCCCCCTAGGGGGAGAGGCAGATACGCAGTATTTT. Protein product: CASTPLGGEADTQYF.